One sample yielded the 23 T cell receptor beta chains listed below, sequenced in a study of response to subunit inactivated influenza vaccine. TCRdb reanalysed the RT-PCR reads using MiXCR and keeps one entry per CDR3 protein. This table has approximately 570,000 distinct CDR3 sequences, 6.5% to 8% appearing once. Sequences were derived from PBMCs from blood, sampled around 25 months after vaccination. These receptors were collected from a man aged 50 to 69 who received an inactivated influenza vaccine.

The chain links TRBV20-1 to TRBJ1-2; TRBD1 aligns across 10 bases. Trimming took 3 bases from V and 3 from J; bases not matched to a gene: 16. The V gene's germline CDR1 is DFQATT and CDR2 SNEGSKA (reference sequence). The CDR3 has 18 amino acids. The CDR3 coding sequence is TGCAGTGCTAGGTATCAGGGGGACAGGGGCGCACTAGACTATGGCTACACCTTC. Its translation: CSARYQGDRGALDYGYTF.

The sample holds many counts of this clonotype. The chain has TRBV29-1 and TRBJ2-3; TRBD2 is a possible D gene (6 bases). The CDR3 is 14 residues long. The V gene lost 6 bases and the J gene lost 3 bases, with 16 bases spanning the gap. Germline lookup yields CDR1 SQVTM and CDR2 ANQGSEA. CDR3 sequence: CSVAPGDSTDTQYF. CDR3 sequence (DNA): TGCAGCGTGGCTCCGGGGGACTCTACAGATACGCAGTATTTT.

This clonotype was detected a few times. For the CDR3, the DNA is TGTGCCAGCAGCCGAGAGAACAGCCTTGTCGGGGAGCTGTTTTTT. Protein: CASSRENSLVGELFF. The rearrangement links TRBV9 to TRBJ2-2; no definite D call. V was pared by 4 bases and J by 7 bases, with 17 bases between. CDR3 length equals 15 residues. The V gene's germline CDR1 is SGDLS and CDR2 YYNGEE.

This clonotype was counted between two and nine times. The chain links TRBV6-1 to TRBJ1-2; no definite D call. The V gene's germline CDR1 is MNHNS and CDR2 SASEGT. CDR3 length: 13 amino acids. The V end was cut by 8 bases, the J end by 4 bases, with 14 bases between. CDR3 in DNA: TGTGCCAGCGGTGGGGTGGGTGTCTATGGCTACACCTTC. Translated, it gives CASGGVGVYGYTF.

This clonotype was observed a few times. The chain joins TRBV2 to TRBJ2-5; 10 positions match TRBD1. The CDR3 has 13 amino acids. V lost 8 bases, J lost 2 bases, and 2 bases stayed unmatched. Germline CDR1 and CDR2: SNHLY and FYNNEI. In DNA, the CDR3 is TGTGCCAGCGGGGGACAGGGGCAAGAGACCCAGTACTTC. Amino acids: CASGGQGQETQYF.

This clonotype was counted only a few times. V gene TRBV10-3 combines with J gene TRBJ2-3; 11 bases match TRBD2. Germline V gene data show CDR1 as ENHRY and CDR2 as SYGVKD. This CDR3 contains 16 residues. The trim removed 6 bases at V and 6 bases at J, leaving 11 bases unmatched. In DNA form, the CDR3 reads TGTGCCATCAGGTGGGGGCTAGCGGGGGGTGAGGATACGCAGTATTTT. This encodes CAIRWGLAGGEDTQYF.

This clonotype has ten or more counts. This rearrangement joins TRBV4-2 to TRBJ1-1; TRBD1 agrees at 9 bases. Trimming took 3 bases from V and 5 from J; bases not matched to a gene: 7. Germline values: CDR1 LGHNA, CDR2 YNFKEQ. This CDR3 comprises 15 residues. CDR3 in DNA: TGTGCCAGCAGCCACGGGACAGGGCAACGGACTGAAGCTTTCTTT. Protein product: CASSHGTGQRTEAFF.

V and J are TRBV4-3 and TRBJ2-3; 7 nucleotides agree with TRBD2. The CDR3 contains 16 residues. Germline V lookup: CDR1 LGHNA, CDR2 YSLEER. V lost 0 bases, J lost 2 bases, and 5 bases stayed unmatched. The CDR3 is CASSQDRGTTTDTQYF. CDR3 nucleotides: TGCGCCAGCAGCCAAGATCGGGGGACTACCACAGATACGCAGTATTTT.

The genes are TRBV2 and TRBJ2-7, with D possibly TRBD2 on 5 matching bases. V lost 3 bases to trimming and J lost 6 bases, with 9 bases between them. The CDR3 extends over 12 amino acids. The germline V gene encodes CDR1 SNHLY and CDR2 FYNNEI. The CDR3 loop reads CASSDRRSEQYF. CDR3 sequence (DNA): TGTGCCAGCAGTGACAGGAGGAGCGAGCAGTACTTC.

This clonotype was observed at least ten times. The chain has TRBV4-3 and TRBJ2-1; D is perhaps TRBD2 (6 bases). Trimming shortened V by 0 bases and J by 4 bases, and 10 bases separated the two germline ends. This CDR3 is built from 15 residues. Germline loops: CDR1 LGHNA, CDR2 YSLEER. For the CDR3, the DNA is TGCGCCAGCAGCCAAGATAGCGCGGGGTACAATGAGCAGTTCTTC. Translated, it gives CASSQDSAGYNEQFF.

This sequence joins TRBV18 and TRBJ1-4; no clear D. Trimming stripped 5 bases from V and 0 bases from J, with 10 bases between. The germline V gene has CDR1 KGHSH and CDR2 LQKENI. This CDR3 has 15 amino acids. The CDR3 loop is CASSANIATNEKLFF. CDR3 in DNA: TGTGCCAGCTCAGCCAACATTGCAACTAATGAAAAACTGTTTTTT.

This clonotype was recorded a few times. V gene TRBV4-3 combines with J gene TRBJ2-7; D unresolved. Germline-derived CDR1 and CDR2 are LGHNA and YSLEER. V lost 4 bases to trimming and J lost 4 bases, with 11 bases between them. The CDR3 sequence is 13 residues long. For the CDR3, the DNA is TGCGCCAGCAGCCGGGAAAGCGAATACGAGCAGTACTTC. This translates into CASSRESEYEQYF.

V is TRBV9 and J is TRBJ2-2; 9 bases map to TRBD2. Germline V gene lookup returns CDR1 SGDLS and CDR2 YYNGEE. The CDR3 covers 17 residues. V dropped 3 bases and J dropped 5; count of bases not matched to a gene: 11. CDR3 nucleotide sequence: TGTGCCAGCAGCGCTAGCGGGGTAGCGGGATCGACCGGGGAGCTGTTTTTT. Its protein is CASSASGVAGSTGELFF.

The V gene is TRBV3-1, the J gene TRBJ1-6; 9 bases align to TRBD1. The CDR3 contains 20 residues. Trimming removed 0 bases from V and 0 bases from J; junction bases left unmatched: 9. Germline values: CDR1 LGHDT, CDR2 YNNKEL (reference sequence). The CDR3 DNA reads TGTGCCAGCAGCCAAGATATCGGGACAGGGCCGAGCTCCTATAATTCACCCCTCCACTTT. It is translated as CASSQDIGTGPSSYNSPLHF.

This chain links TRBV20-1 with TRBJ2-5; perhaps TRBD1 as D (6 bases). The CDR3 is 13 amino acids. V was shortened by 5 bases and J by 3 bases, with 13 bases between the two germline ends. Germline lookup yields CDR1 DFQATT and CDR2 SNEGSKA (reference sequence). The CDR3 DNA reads TGCAGTGCTTATAAACAGGGAAAAGAGACCCAGTACTTC. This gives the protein CSAYKQGKETQYF.

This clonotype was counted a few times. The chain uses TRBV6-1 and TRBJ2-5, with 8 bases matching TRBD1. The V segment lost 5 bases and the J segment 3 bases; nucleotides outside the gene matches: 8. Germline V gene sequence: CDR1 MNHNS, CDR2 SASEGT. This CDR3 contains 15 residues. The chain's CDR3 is CASSIGTGAEETQYF. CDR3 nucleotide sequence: TGTGCCAGCAGTATAGGGACAGGCGCGGAAGAGACCCAGTACTTC.

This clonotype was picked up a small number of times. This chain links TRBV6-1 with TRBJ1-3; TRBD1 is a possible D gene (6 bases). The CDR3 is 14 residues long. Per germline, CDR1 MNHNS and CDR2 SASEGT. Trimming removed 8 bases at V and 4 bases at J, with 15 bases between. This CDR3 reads CASRVSGAGNTIYF. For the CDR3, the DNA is TGTGCCAGCCGGGTCTCAGGGGCCGGAAACACCATATATTTT.

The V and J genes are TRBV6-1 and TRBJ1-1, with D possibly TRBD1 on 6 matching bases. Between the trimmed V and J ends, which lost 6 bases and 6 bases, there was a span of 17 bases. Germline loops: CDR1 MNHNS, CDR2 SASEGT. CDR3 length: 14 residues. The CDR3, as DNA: TGTGCCAGCAGAAGAACAGGGTCGGACGCTGAAGCTTTCTTT. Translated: CASRRTGSDAEAFF.

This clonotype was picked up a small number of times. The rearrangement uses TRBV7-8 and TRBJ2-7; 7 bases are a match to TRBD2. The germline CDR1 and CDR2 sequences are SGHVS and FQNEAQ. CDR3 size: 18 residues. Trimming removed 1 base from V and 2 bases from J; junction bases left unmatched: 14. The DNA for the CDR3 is TGTGCCAGCAGCTTAGTCCTGCCGGAGCGGGACCCTCCCTACGAGCAGTACTTC. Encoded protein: CASSLVLPERDPPYEQYF.

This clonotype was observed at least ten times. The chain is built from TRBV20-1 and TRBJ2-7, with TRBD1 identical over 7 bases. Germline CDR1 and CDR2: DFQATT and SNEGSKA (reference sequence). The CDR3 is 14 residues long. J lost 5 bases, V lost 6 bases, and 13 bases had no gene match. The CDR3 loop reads CSANTGDPPNEQYF. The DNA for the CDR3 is TGCAGTGCAAATACAGGGGATCCTCCTAACGAGCAGTACTTC.

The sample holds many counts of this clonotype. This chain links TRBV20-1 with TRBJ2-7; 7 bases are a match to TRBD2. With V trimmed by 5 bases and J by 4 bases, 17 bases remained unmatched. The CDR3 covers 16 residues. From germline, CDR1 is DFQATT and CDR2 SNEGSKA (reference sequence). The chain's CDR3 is CSASPAWASGIYEQYF. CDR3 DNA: TGCAGTGCTTCACCCGCATGGGCTAGCGGAATATACGAGCAGTACTTC.

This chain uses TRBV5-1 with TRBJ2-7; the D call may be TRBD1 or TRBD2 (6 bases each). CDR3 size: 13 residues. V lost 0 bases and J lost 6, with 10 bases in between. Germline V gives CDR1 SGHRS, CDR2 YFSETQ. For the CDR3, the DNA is TGCGCCAGCAGCTTGGGCGGGACACTCGAGCAGTACTTC. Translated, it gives CASSLGGTLEQYF.

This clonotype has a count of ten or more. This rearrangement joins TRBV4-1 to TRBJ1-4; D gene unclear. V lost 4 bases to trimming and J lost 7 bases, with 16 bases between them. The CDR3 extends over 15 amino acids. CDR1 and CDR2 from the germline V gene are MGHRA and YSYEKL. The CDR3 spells CASSPLEVYGEKLFF. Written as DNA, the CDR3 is TGCGCCAGCAGCCCCTTAGAGGTCTACGGTGAAAAACTGTTTTTT.